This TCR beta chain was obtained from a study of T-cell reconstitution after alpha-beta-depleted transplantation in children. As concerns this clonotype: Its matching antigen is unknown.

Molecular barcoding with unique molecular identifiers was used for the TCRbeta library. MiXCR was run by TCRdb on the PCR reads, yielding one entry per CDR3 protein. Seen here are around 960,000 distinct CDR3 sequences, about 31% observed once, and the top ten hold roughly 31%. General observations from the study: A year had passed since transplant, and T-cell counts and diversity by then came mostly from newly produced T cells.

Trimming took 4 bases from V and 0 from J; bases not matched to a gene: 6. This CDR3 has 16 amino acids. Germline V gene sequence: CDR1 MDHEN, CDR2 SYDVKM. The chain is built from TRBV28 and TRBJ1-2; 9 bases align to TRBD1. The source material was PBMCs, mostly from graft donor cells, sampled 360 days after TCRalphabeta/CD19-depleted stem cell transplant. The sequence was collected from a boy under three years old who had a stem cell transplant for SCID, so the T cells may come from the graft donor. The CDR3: CASSSGTGTANYGYTF. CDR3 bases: TGTGCCAGCAGTTCCGGGACAGGGACGGCTAACTATGGCTACACCTTC.